Reported below is one TCR beta chain. Its antigen is unknown. No DNA is shown, since the ends of the CDR3 on it are uncertain; the CDR3 is the one TCRdb lists. Profiling that covered TCR beta VDJ and CDR3 relied on genomic DNA as its template. From the reads, TCRdb called clonotypes with MiXCR, one entry per CDR3 protein. The data contain some 290,000 distinct CDR3 sequences, about 56% of them singletons. This sample stems from a study of CD8+CD57+ T cells in acquired aplastic anemia. General study results and limits: Levels of CD8+ Simpson's diversity were not significantly distinct in patients versus controls.

The CDR3 adds up to 19 amino acids, both ends counted. In germline, CDR1 is MNHEY, CDR2 SVGAGI. The source of this sequence is a human donor with severe aplastic anemia or a healthy control (not recorded which). The rearrangement joins TRBV6-5 to TRBJ2-7; TRBD2 is the table's D call, not checked against the DNA. The sample taken for sequencing was sorted CD4+, CD8+, or CD8+CD57+ T cells (not recorded which) from PBMCs. CDR3 region: CAEGRIYSCGVESCYEQYF.